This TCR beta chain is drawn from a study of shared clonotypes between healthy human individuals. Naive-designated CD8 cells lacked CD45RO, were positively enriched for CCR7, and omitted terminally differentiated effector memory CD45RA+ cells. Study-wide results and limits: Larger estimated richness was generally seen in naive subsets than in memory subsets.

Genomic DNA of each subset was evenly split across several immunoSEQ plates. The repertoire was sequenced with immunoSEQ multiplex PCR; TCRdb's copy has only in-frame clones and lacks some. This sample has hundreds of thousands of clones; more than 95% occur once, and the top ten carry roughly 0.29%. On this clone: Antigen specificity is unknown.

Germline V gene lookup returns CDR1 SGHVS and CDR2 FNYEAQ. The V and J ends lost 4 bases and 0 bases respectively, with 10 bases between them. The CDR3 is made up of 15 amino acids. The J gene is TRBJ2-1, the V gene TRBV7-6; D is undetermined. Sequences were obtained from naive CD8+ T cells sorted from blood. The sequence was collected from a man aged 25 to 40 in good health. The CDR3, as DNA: TGTGCCAGCAGCTCTTCCTTGGACTCCTACAATGAGCAGTTCTTC. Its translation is CASSSSLDSYNEQFF.